The source of this TCR beta chain is a study of blood T cell repertoires in COVID-19. CDR3 length: 15 amino acids. The germline V gene has CDR1 SGHDT and CDR2 YYEEEE. V gave up 0 bases and J gave up 4 bases, with 13 bases separating them. This clone was recorded only once. Using immunoSEQ multiplex PCR, the repertoire was profiled, and TCRdb retains in-frame clones only, with some absent. The sample lists about 200,000 clones, around 87% occurring once. This rearrangement joins TRBV5-6 to TRBJ2-5, with D perhaps matching TRBD1 (7 bases). This TCR derives from a woman between 50 and 59 years old with COVID-19, enrolled during active disease. Material: peripheral blood. The CDR3 DNA is TGTGCCAGCAGCTTGGAGGCAGGGGGGACAGAGACCCAGTACTTC. It specifies CASSLEAGGTETQYF.